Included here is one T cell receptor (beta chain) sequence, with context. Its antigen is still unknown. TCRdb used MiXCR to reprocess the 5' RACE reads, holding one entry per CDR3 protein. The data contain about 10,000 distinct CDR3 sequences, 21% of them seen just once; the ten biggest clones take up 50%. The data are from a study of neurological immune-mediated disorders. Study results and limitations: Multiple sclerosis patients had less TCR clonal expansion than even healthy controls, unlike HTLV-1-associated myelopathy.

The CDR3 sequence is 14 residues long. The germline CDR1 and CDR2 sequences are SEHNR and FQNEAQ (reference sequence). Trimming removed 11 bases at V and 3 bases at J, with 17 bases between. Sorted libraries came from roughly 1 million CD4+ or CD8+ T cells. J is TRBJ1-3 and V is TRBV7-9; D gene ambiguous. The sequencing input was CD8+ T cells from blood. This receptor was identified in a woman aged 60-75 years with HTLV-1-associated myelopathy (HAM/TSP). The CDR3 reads CASWREGGGNTIYF. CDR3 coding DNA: TGTGCCTCCTGGCGGGAGGGCGGTGGAAACACCATATATTTT.